This T cell receptor beta chain appears in the sequencing data of a study of CD8 T cells in Susac syndrome (dated by TCRdb to the late 2010s). For the study in its entirety: Repertoire sequencing was used to test whether CD8+ T cell activation and differentiation in Susac syndrome was antigen driven. The study compared CD8+ T cell repertoire clonality among roughly 12 healthy donors, roughly 14 Susac syndrome patients and fewer than 19 multiple sclerosis patients.

Peripheral blood CD8+ and CD4+ T cells from healthy donors, Susac syndrome patients and multiple sclerosis patients were profiled by high-throughput TCR beta sequencing. Treatment-naive patients with stable or active relapsing-remitting disease fulfilling revised McDonald criteria were used as multiple sclerosis controls. Bulk CD8+ and CD4+ T cells were purified by magnetic negative isolation, whereas CD8+ TEMRA cells were enriched by FACS. Blood was collected in EDTA tubes and processed within 24 hours, with PBMCs isolated through density gradient centrifugation. PBMCs intended for TCR sequencing were cryopreserved in liquid nitrogen and were subsequently thawed in a 37 degrees C water bath. The sorted or isolated CD4+, CD8+ and CD8+ TEMRA cells reached a purity of at least 90%. Turning to this clonotype: What antigen it recognizes has not been identified. Per-base quality was not reported, and no clone a single base away is much larger than it.

Broader findings and caveats from the paper: The number of individuals in the TCR sequencing and HLA analysis was recognized as being relatively small.

RNA was extracted using the RNeasy kit, and about 0.5 to 1 microgram was reverse transcribed with random hexamers. The immunoSEQ multiplex PCR assay, which covers 54 Vbeta and 13 Jbeta segments, was used to amplify TCR beta CDR3 regions. To correct PCR amplification bias, a synthetic template baseline was used for both primer optimization and computational correction. Under the source paper's analysis protocol: Reads were assigned to V, D and J genes according to IMGT and analyzed in immunoSEQ Analyzer, with only productive sequences retained. Clonality was computed as one minus Shannon entropy normalized by log2 of the number of productive unique sequences. For each patient and control, public and private clones were evaluated within the 100 most prevalent clones. Clones were defined as Susac-specific if absent from the healthy and MS cohorts, from 1052 published viral clones and from other ImmuneACCESS disease sequences. TCRdb reanalyzed the raw reads on its own, using fastp at Q25 for trimming and MiXCR for clone calling, and kept in-frame beta chains. Each CDR3 protein appears once, grouped with its most common genes and DNA. The V and J calls and clone size are TCRdb's, not the authors'. The sample table holds 130,000 or so distinct CDR3 sequences, of which 75% to 90% were seen once. Around 0.51% of the sample lies in the top ten.

As encoded in the germline V gene, CDR1 is SGHRS while CDR2 is YFSETQ. The cysteine opens and the phenylalanine closes a CDR3 of 19 amino acids. CDR3 DNA only is kept here, 57 bases in frame from base 1. V is trimmed back by 4 bases and J by 4 bases, and the junction contains 15 bases that no gene match accounts for. Source material: CD8+ T cells from PBMCs. The V gene is TRBV5-1 and the J gene is TRBJ2-2; TRBD2 agrees with 11 junctional bases. The sequence was collected from a human donor with multiple sclerosis. CDR3 protein: CASSTAGTSGPVGTGELFF. The bases read TGCGCCAGCAGCACGGCCGGGACTAGCGGCCCCGTGGGCACCGGGGAGCTGTTTTTT.